The rows below give T cell receptor beta chains drawn from one sample of a study of cytomegalovirus exposure and HLA in healthy donors. Clones were sequenced by immunoSEQ multiplex PCR, and TCRdb holds only the in-frame ones, with some missing. The sample has 120,000 or so clones, over 65% seen once; the top ten hold about a tenth. Sequenced material: PBMCs. Every receptor here comes from a man under 40 in good health and CMV-seropositive. The CDR3 runs from the conserved cysteine through the conserved F or W. Fields, in order: V gene, clone size, J gene, CDR3 protein. Size is stated for part of the rows, as once, few or many counts, or as a class when the clone is expanded.

TRBV28	-	TRBJ1-1	CASSQGGVGTEAFF
TRBV6-5	few	TRBJ1-5	CASSYGQGSQPQHF
TRBV6-4	-	TRBJ2-2	CASSRDRTNTGELFF
TRBV11-3	once	TRBJ1-5	CASSLDWGQPFPYSNQPQHF
TRBV6-6	few	TRBJ1-2	CASSPGPESGYTF
TRBV11-1	-	TRBJ2-7	CASSLAGETYEQYF
TRBV6-1	-	TRBJ2-7	CASSEVSRHDYEQYF
TRBV5-1	-	TRBJ2-2	CASSFTGGPPNTGELFF
TRBV6-4	once	TRBJ2-1	CASSDSVGTYNEQFF
TRBV4-2	-	TRBJ1-2	CASSQDLVGGLGGYTF
TRBV9	-	TRBJ2-1	CASSPTGGVNEQFF
TRBV7-2	-	TRBJ2-7	CASSFSSGGVDYEQYF
TRBV11-3	-	TRBJ2-7	CASSLAHGYEQYF
TRBV27	-	TRBJ2-4	CASSLSVETGNIQYF
TRBV11-3	-	TRBJ1-1	CASSSGGPFTEAFF
TRBV5-1	-	TRBJ2-3	CASSLGTSNTDTQYF
TRBV7-2	-	TRBJ2-1	CASTPEEWRNEQFF
TRBV11-1	-	TRBJ2-3	CASSLGQGATDTQYF
TRBV11-3	-	TRBJ2-1	CASSQREGRNEQFF
TRBV29-1	-	TRBJ1-1	CSGRQGNTEAFF
TRBV7-7	-	TRBJ2-5	CASSFAGGETQYF
TRBV10-3	-	TRBJ2-3	CAISNGLAGAGPTDTQYF
TRBV13	once	TRBJ2-2	CASSLGRGTNTGELFF
TRBV5-8	-	TRBJ2-1	CASSQGLAWEQFF